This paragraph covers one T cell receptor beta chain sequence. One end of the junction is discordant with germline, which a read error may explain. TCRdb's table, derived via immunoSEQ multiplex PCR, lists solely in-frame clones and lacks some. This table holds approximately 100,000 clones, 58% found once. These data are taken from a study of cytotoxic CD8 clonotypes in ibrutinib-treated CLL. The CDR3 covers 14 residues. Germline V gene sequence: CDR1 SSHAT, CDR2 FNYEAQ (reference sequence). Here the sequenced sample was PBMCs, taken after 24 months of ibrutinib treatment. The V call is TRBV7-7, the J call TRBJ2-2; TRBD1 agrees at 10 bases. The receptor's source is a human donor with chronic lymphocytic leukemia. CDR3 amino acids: CASSSGQGTGELFF. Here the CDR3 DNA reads TGTGCTAGCAGCTCGGGACAGGGGACCGGGGAGCTGTTTTTT.